This T cell receptor (beta chain) derives from a study of T cells in localized non-small cell lung cancer. Germline V gene lookup returns CDR1 SEHNR and CDR2 FQNEAQ (reference sequence). The CDR3 totals 15 residues. The J segment lost 4 bases and the V segment lost 5 bases, leaving 7 bases of the junction unmatched. Study results and caveats: Elevated blood T cell density was associated with longer overall survival. Highest T cell clonality was seen in uninvolved adjacent lung, surpassing that measured in tumor.

A note on this clone: Its target is not known.

Some clones are missing from TCRdb's copy, which holds only in-frame ones; the method was immunoSEQ multiplex PCR. Here the sample spans some 27,000 clones, roughly 90% being singletons. The chain has TRBV7-9 and TRBJ1-3; 8 bases are a match to TRBD1. This clonotype was sampled from a woman aged 18-55 years with stage I lung adenocarcinoma. The specimen was peripheral blood, collected before any cancer treatment. The CDR3 reads CASSPAGGLGNTIYF. CDR3 nucleotide sequence: TGTGCCAGCAGCCCTGCAGGGGGCCTCGGAAACACCATATATTTT.